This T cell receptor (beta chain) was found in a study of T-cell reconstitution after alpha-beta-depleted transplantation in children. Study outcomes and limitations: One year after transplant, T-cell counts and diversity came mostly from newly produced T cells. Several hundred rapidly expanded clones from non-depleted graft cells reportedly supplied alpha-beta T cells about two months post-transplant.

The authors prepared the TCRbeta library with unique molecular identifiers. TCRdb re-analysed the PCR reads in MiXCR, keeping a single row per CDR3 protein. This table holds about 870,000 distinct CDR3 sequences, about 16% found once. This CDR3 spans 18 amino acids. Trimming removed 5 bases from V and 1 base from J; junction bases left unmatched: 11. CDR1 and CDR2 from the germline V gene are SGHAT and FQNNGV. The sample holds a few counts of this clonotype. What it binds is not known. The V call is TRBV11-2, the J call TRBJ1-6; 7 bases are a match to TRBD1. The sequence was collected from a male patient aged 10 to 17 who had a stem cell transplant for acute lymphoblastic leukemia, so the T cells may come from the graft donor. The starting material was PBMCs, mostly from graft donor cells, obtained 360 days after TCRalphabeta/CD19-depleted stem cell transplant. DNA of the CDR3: TGTGCCAGCAGCCCGGAACGACAGGGAGGGTCCTATAATTCACCCCTCCACTTT. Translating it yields CASSPERQGGSYNSPLHF.